The clone carrying this TCR beta chain was picked up many times. The data derive from a study of glioma-infiltrating T cells. The iRepertoire nested amplicon-rescue multiplex PCR amplified TCR alpha and beta CDR3s from RNA. Via MiXCR, TCRdb re-called the multiplex PCR reads, giving one row per CDR3 protein. Among about 200,000 distinct CDR3 sequences listed, roughly a third were seen once. With V trimmed by 1 base and J by 9 bases, 8 bases remained unmatched. The CDR3 is 14 residues long. Germline V gene lookup returns CDR1 SGHTA and CDR2 FQGNSA. The receptor was derived from a human donor with low-grade glioma or glioblastoma, undergoing nonglioma brain surgery, or in good health (not recorded which). The chain uses TRBV7-2 and TRBJ2-7; the match to TRBD2 covers 8 bases. The specimen sequenced was glioma tissue, nonneoplastic brain tissue, or PBMCs (not recorded which). The CDR3 DNA reads TGTGCCAGCAGCTTAGTCGGGGGGGAAGAAGGGCAGTACTTC. It is translated as CASSLVGGEEGQYF.